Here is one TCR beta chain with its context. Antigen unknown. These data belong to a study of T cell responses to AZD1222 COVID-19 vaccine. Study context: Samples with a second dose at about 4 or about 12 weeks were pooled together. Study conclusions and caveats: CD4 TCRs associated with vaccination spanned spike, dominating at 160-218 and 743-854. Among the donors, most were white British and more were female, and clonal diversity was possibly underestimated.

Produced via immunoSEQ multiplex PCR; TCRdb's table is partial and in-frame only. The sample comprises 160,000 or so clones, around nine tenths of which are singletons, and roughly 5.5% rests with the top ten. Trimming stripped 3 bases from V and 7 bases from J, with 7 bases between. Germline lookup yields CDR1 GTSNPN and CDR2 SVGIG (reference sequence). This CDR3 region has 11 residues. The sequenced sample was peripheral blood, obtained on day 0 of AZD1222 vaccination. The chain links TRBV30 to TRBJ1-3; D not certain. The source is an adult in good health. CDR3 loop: CAWRRANTIYF. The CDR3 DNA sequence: TGTGCCTGGAGGCGGGCGAACACCATATATTTT.